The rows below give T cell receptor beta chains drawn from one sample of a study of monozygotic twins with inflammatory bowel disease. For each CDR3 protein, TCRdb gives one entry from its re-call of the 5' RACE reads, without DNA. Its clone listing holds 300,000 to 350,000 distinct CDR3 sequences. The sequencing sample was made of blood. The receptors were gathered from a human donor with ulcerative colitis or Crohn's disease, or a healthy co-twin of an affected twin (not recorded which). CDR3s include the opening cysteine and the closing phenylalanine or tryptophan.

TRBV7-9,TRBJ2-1,CAIQTGPNEQFF
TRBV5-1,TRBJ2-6,CASREPGANVLTF
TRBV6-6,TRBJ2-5,CASVSGGRETQYF
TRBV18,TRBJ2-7,CASTLGGGSYEQYF
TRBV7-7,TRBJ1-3,CASSLSPGQGHTIYF
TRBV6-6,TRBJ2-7,CASSPSVPYEQYF
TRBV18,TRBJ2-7,CASSRIRGGEQYF
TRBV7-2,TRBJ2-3,CASSLVGGSTSDTQYF
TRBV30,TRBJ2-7,CAWSTEGAYEQYF
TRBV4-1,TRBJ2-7,CASSQAGLAGSGTNEQYF
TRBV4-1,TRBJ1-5,CASSQDSAVSQHF
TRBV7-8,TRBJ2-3,CASRGWTDTQYF
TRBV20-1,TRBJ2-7,CSAVLGSSYEQYF
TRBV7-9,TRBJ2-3,CASSLLTVSSTDTQYF